The table lists the clone carrying this T cell receptor beta chain with a count of one. Produced via immunoSEQ multiplex PCR; TCRdb's table is partial and in-frame only. The sample has about 150,000 clones; approximately 80% are singletons. Ages ranged from roughly 18 to 100 years, with residence in under 25 US areas. Participants were placed into cohorts based on the clinical history they reported. The germline V gene has CDR1 DFQATT and CDR2 SNEGSKA (reference sequence). V was shortened by 3 bases and J by 8 bases, with 10 bases between the two germline ends. The CDR3 is 11 amino acids. The data derive from a study of blood T cell repertoires in COVID-19.

The TCR sequence derives from a man aged 50 to 59 who had recovered from COVID-19. The source material was PBMCs or T cells enriched from blood (not recorded which). This chain links TRBV20-1 with TRBJ1-1, with D perhaps TRBD1 (5 bases). CDR3 DNA: TGCAGTGCTAGTCCAGGGCCCGAAGCTTTCTTT. It translates to CSASPGPEAFF.